The 18 T cell receptor beta chains below all came from one sample that was sequenced in a study of shared clonotypes between healthy human individuals. The assay was immunoSEQ multiplex PCR, and TCRdb's table has in-frame clones only and misses some. Of roughly 2 million clones in the sample, roughly 94% are singletons; the top ten hold more than 0.1%. The sample was naive CD4+ T cells sorted from blood. The subset was: CD45RA+ positively selected. These receptors originate from a man aged 18 to 29 in good health.

The CDR3 reads CASSFARGGTEAFF. CDR3 sequence (DNA): TGTGCCAGCAGCTTCGCTCGGGGGGGCACTGAAGCTTTCTTT. The chain links TRBV7-9 to TRBJ1-1, with D possibly being TRBD1 (5 bases). CDR3 length: 14 residues. In germline, CDR1 is SEHNR, CDR2 FQNEAQ (reference sequence). Trimming pared 3 bases from V and 4 bases from J, leaving 12 bases between.

The gene calls are TRBV9 and TRBJ2-5, with a tentative D call TRBD1 (6 bases). Trimming shortened V by 3 bases and J by 0 bases, and 12 bases separated the two germline ends. Germline V gene data show CDR1 as SGDLS and CDR2 as YYNGEE. The CDR3 is 15 amino acids. CDR3 nucleotide sequence: TGTGCCAGCAGCGAGGGGGTAGGAAACCAAGAGACCCAGTACTTC. This codes for CASSEGVGNQETQYF.

This clone has more than one count but fewer than ten. The chain couples TRBV5-1 to TRBJ1-2, with D hard to call. This CDR3 has 15 residues. The germline V gene has CDR1 SGHRS and CDR2 YFSETQ. V shed 6 bases and J shed 1 base, with 16 bases lying between them. The CDR3 region has the DNA TGCGCCAGCAAGCCGGCAGACCGATTTAACTATGGCTACACCTTC. It translates to CASKPADRFNYGYTF.

The chain has TRBV4-1 and TRBJ1-2, with a weak D call TRBD1 (5 bases). Looked up from germline, CDR1 is MGHRA and CDR2 is YSYEKL. Trimming took off 1 base at V and 3 bases at J, with 9 bases between the two ends. This CDR3 comprises 14 residues. This CDR3 reads CASSQVPRDYGYTF. In DNA, the CDR3 is TGCGCCAGCAGCCAAGTCCCCAGGGACTATGGCTACACCTTC.

CDR3 coding DNA: TGTGCCACTGGTGTGGGGGCCTCTGGGGCCAACGTCCTGACTTTC. This sequence encodes CATGVGASGANVLTF. The chain couples TRBV6-5 to TRBJ2-6; tentative D call: TRBD1 (6 bases). Germline lookup yields CDR1 MNHEY and CDR2 SVGAGI. This CDR3 region has 15 residues. V was trimmed by 10 bases and J by 0 bases, leaving 13 bases between them.

The chain has TRBV5-1 and TRBJ2-3, with D tentatively TRBD1 (5 bases). The V end was cut by 4 bases, the J end by 2 bases, with 11 bases between. Looked up from germline, CDR1 is SGHRS and CDR2 is YFSETQ. The CDR3 is 14 residues long. The CDR3 DNA follows: TGCGCCAGCAGCGTGACAGCGCCCACAGATACGCAGTATTTT. Residues: CASSVTAPTDTQYF.

The chain recombines TRBV5-4 with TRBJ2-1, with 14 positions matching TRBD2. Germline CDR1 SGHNT, CDR2 YYREEE (reference sequence). Trimming cost V 0 bases and J 9 bases; bases outside gene matches: 5. CDR3 length: 16 residues. CDR3 sequence: CASSLAGTSGRSEQFF. CDR3 coding DNA: TGTGCCAGCAGCTTGGCCGGGACTAGCGGGAGAAGTGAGCAGTTCTTC.

The V call is TRBV4-1, the J call TRBJ1-6; perhaps TRBD1 as D (5 bases). Germline CDR1 and CDR2: MGHRA and YSYEKL. Trimming cost V 0 bases and J 8 bases, with 17 bases left between them. The CDR3 runs to 17 residues. The CDR3 is CASSQDPDALGDSPLHF. The CDR3 nucleotides read TGCGCCAGCAGCCAAGATCCGGACGCGCTAGGGGATTCACCCCTCCACTTT.

The rearrangement uses TRBV13 and TRBJ2-1; 9 bases line up with TRBD1. V dropped 5 bases and J dropped 2; count of bases not matched to a gene: 10. Germline CDR1 PRHDT, CDR2 FYEKMQ (reference sequence). This CDR3 is built from 17 residues. The CDR3 DNA reads as TGTGCCAGCAGCCAAGTAACCGGGGACAGGGCCTACAATGAGCAGTTCTTC. This encodes CASSQVTGDRAYNEQFF.

The J gene is TRBJ1-5, the V gene TRBV7-8; 8 bases agree with TRBD1. Trimming took 1 base from V and 5 from J; bases not matched to a gene: 7. Per the germline V gene, CDR1 is SGHVS and CDR2 is FQNEAQ. This CDR3 has 16 residues. CDR3 sequence (DNA): TGTGCCAGCAGCTTAGGGTGGACAGGGTCTGATCAGCCCCAGCATTTT. Translated, it gives CASSLGWTGSDQPQHF.

The gene calls are TRBV5-6 and TRBJ2-7, with a tentative D call TRBD2 (6 bases). Trimming left V 3 bases short and J 5 bases short, with 18 bases between. CDR1 is SGHDT and CDR2 is YYEEEE in the germline V gene. The CDR3 has 15 residues. As DNA, the CDR3 is TGTGCCAGCAGCTCCAATCGGGGACTCCGCAACGAGCAGTACTTC. Amino acid sequence: CASSSNRGLRNEQYF.

V and J are TRBV27 and TRBJ2-7; 10 nucleotides match TRBD2. The CDR3 is made up of 15 amino acids. Unmatched junction bases numbered 9, after V lost 8 bases and J lost 2 bases. Germline V CDR1 and CDR2: MNHEY, SMNVEV (reference sequence). CDR3 region: CASESRSGGPYEQYF. The CDR3 region has the DNA TGTGCCAGCGAAAGTCGTAGCGGGGGGCCCTACGAGCAGTACTTC.

The CDR3 region has the DNA TGTGCCAGCAGTGTAACGCGGGCCGCCTACGAGCAGTACTTC. Its protein product is CASSVTRAAYEQYF. This rearrangement joins TRBV2 to TRBJ2-7; possible D gene TRBD2, 5 bases. Between the trimmed V and J ends, which lost 4 bases and 2 bases, there was a span of 12 bases. The CDR3 has 14 amino acids. Germline V lookup: CDR1 SNHLY, CDR2 FYNNEI.

The V gene is TRBV7-6, the J gene TRBJ1-2; 8 nucleotides align to TRBD1. After removal of 2 bases from V and 8 bases from J, the junction contained 4 bases not matched to a gene. Germline loops: CDR1 SGHVS, CDR2 FNYEAQ. This CDR3 is built from 13 residues. This chain's CDR3 is CASSLRTGQGYTF. For the CDR3, the DNA is TGTGCCAGCAGCTTAAGGACAGGGCAAGGCTACACCTTC.

V is TRBV6-5 and J is TRBJ1-5; 10 bases fit TRBD1. The CDR3 extends over 15 amino acids. The J segment lost 5 bases and the V segment lost 6 bases, leaving 7 bases of the junction unmatched. From germline, CDR1 is MNHEY and CDR2 SVGAGI. CDR3 DNA: TGTGCCAGCAGCCGCGACGGACAGGGGGATCAGCCCCAGCATTTT. Its protein is CASSRDGQGDQPQHF.

Regarding this clone: One end of the junction does not line up with germline, which may come from a read error. J is TRBJ2-7 and V is TRBV2; possibly TRBD1 for D (5 bases). The CDR3 extends over 12 amino acids. Germline V gene sequence: CDR1 SNHLY, CDR2 FYNNEI. The CDR3 DNA reads TGTGCCAGCAGTGAATGGGTAGGGTCTCAGGGCTTC. Translation: CASSEWVGSQGF.

The genes are TRBV9 and TRBJ2-2, with TRBD1 identical over 8 bases. J was trimmed by 4 bases and V by 3 bases; bases with no gene match: 5. CDR1 is SGDLS, CDR2 YYNGEE, per germline. This CDR3 is 15 amino acids long. In DNA form, the CDR3 reads TGTGCCAGCAGCGCCCGGACAGGGAGCACCGGGGAGCTGTTTTTT. Encoded protein: CASSARTGSTGELFF.

V is TRBV14 and J is TRBJ1-5; maybe TRBD1 (5 bases). The CDR3 is made up of 13 amino acids. The germline gives CDR1 SGHDN, CDR2 FVKESK. V was cut by 2 bases and J by 6 bases, with 8 bases left in between. The CDR3 here is CASSQIQGQPQHF. The CDR3 nucleotides are TGTGCCAGCAGCCAAATTCAGGGTCAGCCCCAGCATTTT.